Presented here are 22 T cell receptor beta chains from one specimen sequenced in a study of blood T cell repertoires in COVID-19. Some clones are missing from TCRdb's copy, which holds only in-frame ones; the method was immunoSEQ multiplex PCR. Among approximately 40,000 clones listed, about 87% were seen once. Sequenced material: peripheral blood. Every receptor here comes from a woman between 65 and 79 years old with acute or convalescent COVID-19.

This clone was recorded only once. V and J are TRBV6-2 or TRBV6-3 and TRBJ1-2, with 10 bases fitting TRBD1. V lost 6 bases to trimming and J lost 4 bases; unmatched junction nucleotides: 14. CDR1 and CDR2 from the germline V gene are MNHEY and SVGEGT. The CDR3 has 17 residues. The CDR3 loop is CASSRLGQGLLGYGYTF. The CDR3 nucleotides read TGTGCCAGCAGCCGTTTGGGACAGGGGTTGCTTGGCTATGGCTACACCTTC.

This chain links TRBV9 with TRBJ2-2; D gene uncertain. In germline, CDR1 is SGDLS, CDR2 YYNGEE. The V gene lost 3 bases and the J gene lost 5 bases, with 8 bases spanning the gap. The CDR3 has 13 amino acids. The CDR3 region is CASSETRTGELFF. CDR3 coding DNA: TGTGCCAGCAGCGAGACAAGAACCGGGGAGCTGTTTTTT.

This clone was counted a few times. The chain joins TRBV25-1 to TRBJ1-3, with D unresolved. Germline loops: CDR1 MGHDK, CDR2 SYGVNS. CDR3 length: 14 residues. V was trimmed by 8 bases and J by 0 bases, leaving 11 bases between them. The CDR3 sequence is CASEDWLSGNTIYF. The CDR3, as DNA: TGTGCCAGCGAAGACTGGCTCTCTGGAAACACCATATATTTT.

This clone was observed once. This chain uses TRBV4-3 with TRBJ1-4; 7 bases align to TRBD1. Germline CDR1 and CDR2: LGHNA and YSLEER. The CDR3 has 18 residues. Germline trimming cut 0 bases from V and 2 bases from J; bases unmatched to any gene: 9. The CDR3 spells CASSQDFSGGSTNEKLFF. The DNA for the CDR3 is TGCGCCAGCAGCCAAGACTTCTCAGGGGGTAGCACTAATGAAAAACTGTTTTTT.

This rearrangement joins TRBV28 to TRBJ1-1; a possible D gene is TRBD1 (6 bases). V lost 7 bases and J lost 5, with 14 bases in between. This CDR3 is built from 13 residues. Per germline, CDR1 MDHEN and CDR2 SYDVKM. Written as DNA, the CDR3 is TGTGCCAGCAACACACAGGGTTATACTGAAGCTTTCTTT. Its protein is CASNTQGYTEAFF.

The chain links TRBV19 to TRBJ2-1, with 8 positions matching TRBD2. Germline CDR1 reads LNHDA; CDR2 reads SQIVND (reference sequence). V shed 5 bases, J shed 6 bases, and the junction held 21 bases outside the gene matches. The CDR3 extends over 19 amino acids. The DNA of the CDR3 is TGTGCCAGTAGTCCCCAATATACTAGCGGCAACACACTAACCAATGAGCAGTTCTTC. It codes for CASSPQYTSGNTLTNEQFF. Full variable domain (missing parts from reference TRBV19 and TRBJ2-1): DGGITQSPKYLFRKEGQNVTLSCEQNLNHDAMYWYRQDPGQGLRLIYYSQIVNDFQKGDIAEGYSVSREKKESFPLTVTSAQKNPTAFYLCASSPQYTSGNTLTNEQFFGPGTRLTVL.

This chain uses TRBV2 with TRBJ2-2; tentatively, D is TRBD1 (5 bases). Trimming took 7 bases from V and 5 from J, leaving 14 bases between them. From germline, CDR1 is SNHLY and CDR2 FYNNEI. This CDR3 is 14 amino acids long. CDR3 protein: CASTLGPATGELFF. CDR3 nucleotides: TGTGCCAGCACTTTGGGGCCGGCGACCGGGGAGCTGTTTTTT.

This rearrangement joins TRBV3-1 (or the pseudogene TRBV3-2) to TRBJ2-5; a weak D match, TRBD2 (5 bases). The CDR3 is made up of 16 amino acids. Germline assignment: CDR1 LGHDT and CDR2 YNNKEL (reference sequence). Trimming left V 5 bases short and J 4 bases short, with 20 bases between. The CDR3 is CASSSRAVIGPETQYF. In nucleotides, the CDR3 is TGTGCCAGCAGCTCTCGAGCGGTAATCGGACCAGAGACCCAGTACTTC.

The V gene is TRBV30, the J gene TRBJ2-1; 9 nucleotides match TRBD2. The CDR3 is 16 residues long. Germline V gene lookup returns CDR1 GTSNPN and CDR2 SVGIG (reference sequence). J lost 1 base, V lost 0 bases, and 4 bases had no gene match. The CDR3 nucleotides read TGTGCCTGGAGTGTAGCGGGACTAGCTTCCTACAATGAGCAGTTCTTC. Translation: CAWSVAGLASYNEQFF.

The chain has TRBV28 and TRBJ1-2; 9 bases align to TRBD1. This CDR3 spans 15 amino acids. V trimming: 3 bases; J trimming: 4 bases; junction bases outside the gene matches: 6. Germline values: CDR1 MDHEN, CDR2 SYDVKM. CDR3 amino acids: CASSLGQGESYGYTF. Written as DNA, the CDR3 is TGTGCCAGCAGTTTGGGACAGGGAGAGAGCTATGGCTACACCTTC.

The DNA for the CDR3 is TGCGCCAGCAGCCCGACAGGGGTGACTAGCACAGATACGCAGTATTTT. Its translation is CASSPTGVTSTDTQYF. The chain links TRBV4-3 to TRBJ2-3, with 8 bases aligning to TRBD1. From germline, CDR1 is LGHNA and CDR2 YSLEER. The J segment lost 0 bases and the V segment lost 4 bases, leaving 6 bases of the junction unmatched. This CDR3 region has 16 residues.

The V call is TRBV9, the J call TRBJ2-3; TRBD2 agrees at 8 bases. Germline V CDR1 and CDR2: SGDLS, YYNGEE. Trimming cost V 0 bases and J 1 base; bases outside gene matches: 4. The CDR3 contains 16 residues. This CDR3 reads CASSVGSSGGTDTQYF. The CDR3 DNA sequence: TGTGCCAGCAGCGTAGGGAGTAGCGGGGGCACAGATACGCAGTATTTT.

The CDR3 nucleotides are TGTGCCAGCATCGGGACAGAGGGCTATCGAGCCAACGTCCTGACTTTC. This gives the protein CASIGTEGYRANVLTF. This chain links TRBV27 with TRBJ2-6; the match to TRBD1 covers 7 bases. CDR3 length: 16 residues. The germline V gene encodes CDR1 MNHEY and CDR2 SMNVEV (reference sequence). Germline trimming cut 7 bases from V and 7 bases from J; bases unmatched to any gene: 13.

The gene calls are TRBV9 and TRBJ2-2, with D unresolved. Germline V gene sequence: CDR1 SGDLS, CDR2 YYNGEE. The CDR3 consists of 14 residues. Trimming removed 4 bases at V and 2 bases at J, with 9 bases between. DNA of the CDR3: TGTGCCAGCAGCCGAGACTCAAACACCGGGGAGCTGTTTTTT. Translating it yields CASSRDSNTGELFF.

V usage is TRBV28 and J usage is TRBJ2-7; TRBD1 matches 7 bases. V shed 8 bases and J 2 bases; nucleotides not matched to a gene: 6. The germline CDR1 and CDR2 sequences are MDHEN and SYDVKM. The CDR3 totals 13 residues. The CDR3 DNA reads TGTGCCAGCGGCCGGGACAGCACCTACGAGCAGTACGTC. Translation gives CASGRDSTYEQYV.

This chain links TRBV6-1 with TRBJ1-1; D may be TRBD1 (6 bases). Germline V gene sequence: CDR1 MNHNS, CDR2 SASEGT. The V end lost 3 bases, the J end lost 5 bases, and 10 bases lay between the germline ends. The CDR3 spans 13 residues. CDR3 DNA: TGTGCCAGCAGTGATCAGGGGTGGACTGAAGCTTTCTTT. This gives the protein CASSDQGWTEAFF.

This sequence joins TRBV28 and TRBJ2-3, with TRBD2 matching 10 bases. J lost 1 base, V lost 6 bases, and 4 bases had no gene match. The CDR3 totals 15 residues. Germline loops: CDR1 MDHEN, CDR2 SYDVKM. The CDR3 is CASSFSGGRTDTQYF. CDR3 DNA sequence: TGTGCCAGCAGCTTTAGCGGGGGGCGCACAGATACGCAGTATTTT.

The chain couples TRBV11-3 to TRBJ2-2, with 10 bases fitting TRBD1. Germline V gives CDR1 SGHNT, CDR2 YENEEA. After removal of 8 bases from V and 3 bases from J, the junction contained 3 bases not matched to a gene. The CDR3 is 14 residues long. Written as DNA, the CDR3 is TGTGCCAGCCGTGGACAGGGGGACACCGGGGAGCTGTTTTTT. Translation gives CASRGQGDTGELFF.

The gene calls are TRBV5-8 and TRBJ1-3; D is uncertain. Trimming pared 1 base from V and 0 bases from J, leaving 5 bases between. From germline, CDR1 is SGHTS and CDR2 YDEGEE. The length of the CDR3 is 14 residues. The CDR3 is CASSLSFSGNTIYF. In nucleotides, the CDR3 is TGTGCCAGCAGCTTGTCCTTCTCTGGAAACACCATATATTTT. Full variable domain (remainder filled in from reference TRBV5-8 and TRBJ1-3): EAGVTQSPTHLIKTRGQQATLRCSPISGHTSVYWYQQALGLGLQFLLWYDEGEERNRGNFPPRFSGRQFPNYSSELNVNALELEDSALYLCASSLSFSGNTIYFGEGSWLTVV.

This rearrangement joins TRBV18 to TRBJ2-3; 14 bases map to TRBD2. V shed 5 bases and J 5 bases; nucleotides not matched to a gene: 3. The CDR3 is 15 amino acids. Germline V gives CDR1 KGHSH, CDR2 LQKENI. The CDR3 coding sequence is TGTGCCAGCTCATCCGGGACTAGCGGGGGAGATACGCAGTATTTT. Amino acids: CASSSGTSGGDTQYF. The complete variable domain, with remaining parts taken from reference TRBV18 and TRBJ2-3, reads NAGVMQNPRHLVRRRGQEARLRCSPMKGHSHVYWYRQLPEEGLKFMVYLQKENIIDESGMPKERFSAEFPKEGPSILRIQQVVRGDSAAYFCASSSGTSGGDTQYFGPGTRLTVL.

J is TRBJ1-1 and V is TRBV28; tentative D call: TRBD1 (6 bases). Deletions cut 6 bases from V and 9 bases from J, with 20 bases between. This CDR3 contains 14 residues. Germline V gene lookup returns CDR1 MDHEN and CDR2 SYDVKM. For the CDR3, the DNA is TGTGCCAGCAGGCCGGACAGTGGGGGAGGGAAAGCTTTCTTT. This translates into CASRPDSGGGKAFF.

The rearrangement uses TRBV15 and TRBJ1-5, with D hard to call. This CDR3 contains 13 residues. Looked up from germline, CDR1 is LNHNV and CDR2 is YYDKDF (reference sequence). V lost 0 bases to trimming and J lost 6 bases, with 6 bases between them. CDR3: CATSRDEGQPQHF. Here the CDR3 DNA reads TGTGCCACCAGCAGAGATGAGGGTCAGCCCCAGCATTTT.